Shown below are 21 T cell receptor beta chains from a single sample sequenced in a study of regulatory T cells in long-lasting Graves disease. CDR3-region Arm-PCR and iRepertoire HTBI primers produced the TCR beta libraries. Using its own MiXCR run on the multiplex PCR reads, TCRdb lists one record per CDR3 protein. The top ten clones hold 35% to 55% of a sample with about 660,000 distinct CDR3 sequences, 30% of them seen once. Documented time point: persistent/refractory GD, antithyroid drugs over 5 years with positive TRAb. With RNA extracted from PBMCs as input, the TCR library was made. Material: peripheral blood mononuclear cells (PBMCs), obtained when the disease was refractory, from a patient treated with antithyroid drugs. The receptors shown here come from a female donor with Graves disease.

J is TRBJ2-5 and V is TRBV5-6; possible D gene TRBD1, 6 bases. Germline V gene sequence: CDR1 SGHDT, CDR2 YYEEEE. With 7 bases removed from V and 5 bases from J, the gap between germline ends came to 21 bases. This CDR3 region has 15 residues. CDR3 bases: TGTGCCAGCCGACCGACGGGACATGGTTTGGAGACCCAGTACTTC. It translates to CASRPTGHGLETQYF.

This chain links TRBV20-1 with TRBJ2-5, with D possibly matching TRBD2 (5 bases). Per germline, CDR1 DFQATT and CDR2 SNEGSKA (reference sequence). The CDR3 covers 17 residues. V was shortened by 4 bases and J by 5 bases, with 26 bases between the two germline ends. This chain's CDR3 is CSATRNSAGLTGETQYF. The CDR3 DNA follows: TGCAGTGCTACGAGAAACTCGGCTGGCCTCACGGGGGAGACCCAGTACTTC.

This chain connects TRBV9 to TRBJ2-1; 10 bases match TRBD2. The CDR3 totals 16 residues. Germline V gene lookup returns CDR1 SGDLS and CDR2 YYNGEE. V trimming: 4 bases; J trimming: 10 bases; junction bases outside the gene matches: 14. The CDR3: CASSPWGLAGAGEQFF. For the CDR3, the DNA is TGTGCCAGCAGCCCCTGGGGGCTAGCGGGAGCAGGCGAGCAGTTCTTC.

This chain uses TRBV4-1 with TRBJ2-7; possibly TRBD1 or TRBD2 for D (5 bases each). V gave up 2 bases and J gave up 2 bases, with 13 bases separating them. CDR3 length equals 15 residues. Germline V gene sequence: CDR1 MGHRA, CDR2 YSYEKL. DNA of the CDR3: TGCGCCAGCAGCCAAATGAGGGGTCCGGCCTACGAGCAGTACTTC. Amino acids: CASSQMRGPAYEQYF.

As concerns this clonotype: Being one base from a much bigger clone, this may be a read error. The chain has TRBV5-1 and TRBJ1-1; 8 bases line up with TRBD1. The CDR3 spans 15 residues. CDR1 and CDR2 from the germline V gene are SGHRS and YFSETQ. The CDR3 sequence is CANSLSGGANTEAFF. The CDR3 region has the DNA TGCGCCAACAGCTTGTCAGGGGGCGCGAACACTGAAGCTTTCTTT.

The rearrangement uses TRBV11-2 and TRBJ2-7; D call uncertain. The germline gives CDR1 SGHAT, CDR2 FQNNGV. V was cut by 3 bases and J by 2 bases, with 8 bases left in between. The CDR3 covers 13 residues. CDR3 region: CASSLENPYEQYF. For the CDR3, the DNA is TGTGCCAGCAGCTTGGAAAACCCCTACGAGCAGTACTTC.

This clonotype was counted only a few times. The chain couples TRBV6-1 to TRBJ1-2; 9 bases line up with TRBD1. The CDR3 has 13 residues. CDR1 and CDR2 (germline): MNHNS, SASEGT. Unmatched junction bases numbered 4, after V lost 5 bases and J lost 6 bases. CDR3 protein: CASSHRDRDGYTF. The CDR3 DNA reads as TGTGCCAGCAGTCACCGGGACAGGGATGGCTACACCTTC.

This clonotype was counted between two and nine times. This chain's CDR3 is CASSPGGTGGYGYTF. CDR3 nucleotides: TGTGCCAGCTCACCCGGCGGGACAGGGGGCTATGGCTACACCTTC. V usage is TRBV18 and J usage is TRBJ1-2; TRBD1 agrees at 11 bases. The germline CDR1 and CDR2 sequences are KGHSH and LQKENI. The CDR3 runs 15 residues. Trimming at V came to 3 bases and at J to 4 bases, leaving 4 bases not matched to a gene.

A few counts support this clonotype. This sequence joins TRBV6-1 and TRBJ2-6; TRBD1 matches at 10 bases. This CDR3 has 18 amino acids. V lost 4 bases, J lost 0 bases, and 6 bases stayed unmatched. Germline V gives CDR1 MNHNS, CDR2 SASEGT. The CDR3 here is CASSGDRGLNSGANVLTF. DNA for the CDR3: TGTGCCAGCAGTGGCGACAGGGGGCTGAACTCTGGGGCCAACGTCCTGACTTTC.

This chain uses TRBV3-1 with TRBJ2-5; 11 bases agree with TRBD2. Germline CDR1 reads LGHDT; CDR2 reads YNNKEL (reference sequence). After removal of 4 bases from V and 5 bases from J, the junction contained 6 bases not matched to a gene. The CDR3 sequence is 15 residues long. The CDR3, as DNA: TGTGCCAGCAGCCCAACTAGCGGGAGTGCGGAGACCCAGTACTTC. It is translated as CASSPTSGSAETQYF.

This clonotype was found a few times. The chain has TRBV6-5 and TRBJ2-7; TRBD2 agrees at 10 bases. Germline assignment: CDR1 MNHEY and CDR2 SVGAGI. The CDR3 loop spans 16 amino acids. The V segment lost 1 base and the J segment 0 bases; nucleotides outside the gene matches: 3. CDR3 protein: CASSYFGTSDSYEQYF. CDR3 coding DNA: TGTGCCAGCAGTTACTTCGGGACTAGCGACTCCTACGAGCAGTACTTC.

The chain has TRBV4-2 and TRBJ2-4; 9 nucleotides agree with TRBD2. Germline V gives CDR1 LGHNA, CDR2 YNFKEQ. V lost 4 bases to trimming and J lost 3 bases; unmatched junction nucleotides: 10. The CDR3 spans 17 residues. The CDR3 loop is CASSRVDAGGVKNIQYF. Written as DNA, the CDR3 is TGTGCCAGCAGCCGGGTAGACGCGGGAGGGGTCAAAAACATTCAGTACTTC.

This clonotype occurred many times. The rearrangement uses TRBV12-3 or TRBV12-4 and TRBJ1-1; the D gene is possibly TRBD1 (6 bases). V lost 4 bases and J lost 0, with 24 bases in between. The CDR3 runs to 19 residues. In nucleotides, the CDR3 is TGTGCCAGCAGTTCCTTTAGGCGGGGGCTTCAATACTTGAACACTGAAGCTTTCTTT. Its translation: CASSSFRRGLQYLNTEAFF.

This clonotype has just one count. This may arise from a read error, as a much more abundant clone is one base away. The V and J genes are TRBV28 and TRBJ1-1; the D gene is possibly TRBD1 (6 bases). The V gene's germline CDR1 is MDHEN and CDR2 SYDVKM. This CDR3 has 14 residues. Between the trimmed V and J ends, which lost 11 bases and 0 bases, there was a span of 16 bases. CDR3 DNA: TGTGCCGGCATAGGGGGTACCATGAACACTGAAGCTTTCTTT. Its translation: CAGIGGTMNTEAFF.

This clonotype was seen only a few times. At one end, the junction sequence differs from germline, possibly due to a read error. The V and J genes are TRBV11-2 and TRBJ2-7; D assignment may be TRBD1 or TRBD2 (5 bases each). There are 14 residues in the CDR3. Per the germline V gene, CDR1 is SGHAT and CDR2 is FQNNGV. The CDR3 sequence is CASSFEGEIREQHF. The CDR3, as DNA: TGTGCCAGCAGCTTTGAAGGGGAGATCCGCGAGCAGCACTTC.

The rearrangement links TRBV29-1 to TRBJ1-1; unclear D gene. CDR1 is SQVTM, CDR2 ANQGSEA, per germline. V was cut by 4 bases and J by 1 base, with 10 bases left in between. The CDR3 spans 13 residues. Here the CDR3 reads CSVVPSPNTEAFF. In DNA, the CDR3 is TGCAGCGTTGTGCCCAGCCCGAACACTGAAGCTTTCTTT.

V and J are TRBV7-2 and TRBJ2-7; 9 bases match TRBD2. Germline V CDR1 and CDR2: SGHTA, FQGNSA. CDR3 length equals 16 residues. Losses at the gene ends were 3 bases for V and 3 bases for J; bases not matched to a gene: 9. As DNA, the CDR3 is TGTGCCAGCAGCTTGGGGCGGGGGGGGAAGGACTACGAGCAGTACTTC. Protein sequence: CASSLGRGGKDYEQYF.

The V and J genes are TRBV7-9 and TRBJ2-7, with 11 bases aligning to TRBD2. V trimming: 4 bases; J trimming: 2 bases; junction bases outside the gene matches: 7. Looked up from germline, CDR1 is SEHNR and CDR2 is FQNEAQ (reference sequence). The CDR3 contains 16 residues. The CDR3 loop reads CASSSPGTSGAYEQYF. The DNA for the CDR3 is TGTGCCAGCAGCTCTCCCGGGACTAGCGGAGCCTACGAGCAGTACTTC. The entire variable domain, with the rest obtained from reference TRBV7-9 and TRBJ2-7, is as follows: DTGVSQNPRHKITKRGQNVTFRCDPISEHNRLYWYRQTLGQGPEFLTYFQNEAQLEKSRLLSDRFSAERPKGSFSTLEIQRTEQGDSAMYLCASSSPGTSGAYEQYFGPGTRLTVT.

This clonotype has at least ten counts. The chain recombines TRBV12-3 or TRBV12-4 with TRBJ1-2, with D possibly matching TRBD1 (6 bases). The CDR3 extends over 14 amino acids. V lost 6 bases to trimming and J lost 4 bases, with 15 bases between them. This chain's CDR3 is CASSPGRGFYGYTF. CDR3 DNA sequence: TGTGCCAGCAGCCCGGGGAGGGGGTTCTATGGCTACACCTTC.

The CDR3 DNA is TGTGCCAGCAGTTTGTTCTGGGACAGGGGGAACACTGAAGCTTTCTTT. It translates to CASSLFWDRGNTEAFF. The V call is TRBV28, the J call TRBJ1-1; TRBD1 matches 10 bases. After removal of 3 bases from V and 1 base from J, the junction contained 5 bases not matched to a gene. The CDR3 has 16 amino acids. Germline-derived CDR1 and CDR2 are MDHEN and SYDVKM.

Note on this clonotype: A read error may explain this, as a much larger clone is one base away. V is TRBV28 and J is TRBJ2-2; TRBD1 matches 7 bases. CDR1 is MDHEN and CDR2 is SYDVKM in the germline V gene. Trimming cost V 6 bases and J 6 bases; bases outside gene matches: 1. The CDR3 extends over 12 amino acids. In nucleotides, the CDR3 is TGTGCCAGCAGCGACAGGGCCGGGGAGCTGTTTTTT. It codes for CASSDRAGELFF.